These T cell receptor beta chains were read from a single sample in a study of CXCR3-negative and CXCR3-positive naive CD8 T cells. TCRdb re-called the 5' RACE reads and catalogs CDR3 proteins one per entry, DNA excluded. The sample has roughly 93,000 distinct CDR3 sequences. Sequenced: naive CXCR3+ CD8+ T cells from blood. These receptors came from a human donor in good health. Some clones in this sample may be carry-over from other donors' samples. The CDR3 runs from the conserved cysteine through the conserved F or W. Each record gives: CDR3 protein, V gene, J gene.

cdr3_aa: CASSLVPGDSYEQYF; v_call: TRBV7-9; j_call: TRBJ2-7
cdr3_aa: CAINTGDQETQYF; v_call: TRBV10-3; j_call: TRBJ2-5
cdr3_aa: CASLTGQVDNEQFF; v_call: TRBV28; j_call: TRBJ2-1
cdr3_aa: CATSRGDSNYGYTF; v_call: TRBV15; j_call: TRBJ1-2
cdr3_aa: CASSFPETQYF; v_call: TRBV5-1; j_call: TRBJ2-5
cdr3_aa: CASSQDSTDTQYF; v_call: TRBV13; j_call: TRBJ2-3
cdr3_aa: CASSRTNTGELFF; v_call: TRBV7-6; j_call: TRBJ2-2
cdr3_aa: CSVATSTNYGYTF; v_call: TRBV29-1; j_call: TRBJ1-2
cdr3_aa: CASSLVGAEQFF; v_call: TRBV7-6; j_call: TRBJ2-1
cdr3_aa: CASSPYRTLDGEAFF; v_call: TRBV11-1; j_call: TRBJ1-1
cdr3_aa: CASSPKSGTGYYEQYF; v_call: TRBV19; j_call: TRBJ2-7
cdr3_aa: CASSLPADGKISYEQYF; v_call: TRBV12-3/TRBV12-4; j_call: TRBJ2-7
cdr3_aa: CASSLGTQETQYF; v_call: TRBV27; j_call: TRBJ2-5
cdr3_aa: CASSLSQGSNQPQHF; v_call: TRBV7-9; j_call: TRBJ1-5
cdr3_aa: CASSRPGTTGGVTYEQYF; v_call: TRBV18; j_call: TRBJ2-7
cdr3_aa: CASSTRQGTSTDTQYF; v_call: TRBV5-1; j_call: TRBJ2-3
cdr3_aa: CASSPTRINEQFF; v_call: TRBV14; j_call: TRBJ2-1
cdr3_aa: CASRSAGAANTGELFF; v_call: TRBV11-2; j_call: TRBJ2-2
cdr3_aa: CSVDRGGRRGVSSYNEQFF; v_call: TRBV29-1; j_call: TRBJ2-1
cdr3_aa: CASTPGRGQYEQYF; v_call: TRBV3-1; j_call: TRBJ2-7
cdr3_aa: CASSLMSVDTQYF; v_call: TRBV7-3; j_call: TRBJ2-3
cdr3_aa: CGSSLGRVEQYF; v_call: TRBV12-3/TRBV12-4; j_call: TRBJ2-7
cdr3_aa: CASSAGEWDRVILGEQFF; v_call: TRBV11-3; j_call: TRBJ2-1
cdr3_aa: CASSLRGASYNEQFF; v_call: TRBV7-7; j_call: TRBJ2-1
cdr3_aa: CASSYSWWDHEQFF; v_call: TRBV6-2/TRBV6-3; j_call: TRBJ2-1
cdr3_aa: CASSGSGGVYNEQFF; v_call: TRBV7-2; j_call: TRBJ2-1
cdr3_aa: CASSLPGTPNTKAFF; v_call: TRBV27; j_call: TRBJ1-1
cdr3_aa: CASSQGKGAGGNTIYF; v_call: TRBV4-3; j_call: TRBJ1-3
cdr3_aa: CASSHPFLDEQFF; v_call: TRBV7-2; j_call: TRBJ2-1
cdr3_aa: CASSLIASYEQYF; v_call: TRBV7-9; j_call: TRBJ2-7
cdr3_aa: CAIRTAYSYEQYF; v_call: TRBV10-3; j_call: TRBJ2-7
cdr3_aa: CASNLGAFRTDTQYF; v_call: TRBV12-3/TRBV12-4; j_call: TRBJ2-3
cdr3_aa: CSVERPGERNTEAFF; v_call: TRBV29-1; j_call: TRBJ1-1
cdr3_aa: CASSFLIYNEQFF; v_call: TRBV27; j_call: TRBJ2-1
cdr3_aa: CASSVTRNYEQYF; v_call: TRBV7-2; j_call: TRBJ2-7
cdr3_aa: CASNEGVAEQFF; v_call: TRBV7-9; j_call: TRBJ2-1
cdr3_aa: CASSYSFLRDRSVNIPDQPQHF; v_call: TRBV5-1; j_call: TRBJ1-5
cdr3_aa: CASSHTSGAGLSYNEQFF; v_call: TRBV4-1; j_call: TRBJ2-1
cdr3_aa: CASQVYSGNTIYF; v_call: TRBV6-6; j_call: TRBJ1-3
cdr3_aa: CASSYDWDGGGRETQYF; v_call: TRBV6-2/TRBV6-3; j_call: TRBJ2-5
cdr3_aa: CASSLGRAREQYF; v_call: TRBV7-6; j_call: TRBJ2-7
cdr3_aa: CASSQDMKGYEQYF; v_call: TRBV4-3; j_call: TRBJ2-7
cdr3_aa: CASSSSSVDPDPTYEQYF; v_call: TRBV7-9; j_call: TRBJ2-7
cdr3_aa: CASSRGQSNQPQHF; v_call: TRBV5-5; j_call: TRBJ1-5
cdr3_aa: CASSEEAGGLRDTQYF; v_call: TRBV2; j_call: TRBJ2-3
cdr3_aa: CSASPAPIFSNEQFF; v_call: TRBV20-1; j_call: TRBJ2-1
cdr3_aa: CAGDGAGGTDTQYF; v_call: TRBV20-1; j_call: TRBJ2-3
cdr3_aa: CASSSRGHTGELFF; v_call: TRBV28; j_call: TRBJ2-2
cdr3_aa: CASSYRHPGSPLHF; v_call: TRBV6-2/TRBV6-3; j_call: TRBJ1-6
cdr3_aa: CSARDLDRANTGELFF; v_call: TRBV20-1; j_call: TRBJ2-2
cdr3_aa: CASSRTAESSYNSPLHF; v_call: TRBV7-6; j_call: TRBJ1-6
cdr3_aa: CSAGRQGESPLHF; v_call: TRBV29-1; j_call: TRBJ1-6
cdr3_aa: CASSLSQGVNTEAFF; v_call: TRBV7-3; j_call: TRBJ1-1
cdr3_aa: CASSQTGQGPRQETQYF; v_call: TRBV3-1; j_call: TRBJ2-5
cdr3_aa: CASSLIDLEQFF; v_call: TRBV7-9; j_call: TRBJ2-1
cdr3_aa: CASSIGLAGGAQDTQYF; v_call: TRBV7-2; j_call: TRBJ2-3
cdr3_aa: CASSGTASEAFF; v_call: TRBV19; j_call: TRBJ1-1